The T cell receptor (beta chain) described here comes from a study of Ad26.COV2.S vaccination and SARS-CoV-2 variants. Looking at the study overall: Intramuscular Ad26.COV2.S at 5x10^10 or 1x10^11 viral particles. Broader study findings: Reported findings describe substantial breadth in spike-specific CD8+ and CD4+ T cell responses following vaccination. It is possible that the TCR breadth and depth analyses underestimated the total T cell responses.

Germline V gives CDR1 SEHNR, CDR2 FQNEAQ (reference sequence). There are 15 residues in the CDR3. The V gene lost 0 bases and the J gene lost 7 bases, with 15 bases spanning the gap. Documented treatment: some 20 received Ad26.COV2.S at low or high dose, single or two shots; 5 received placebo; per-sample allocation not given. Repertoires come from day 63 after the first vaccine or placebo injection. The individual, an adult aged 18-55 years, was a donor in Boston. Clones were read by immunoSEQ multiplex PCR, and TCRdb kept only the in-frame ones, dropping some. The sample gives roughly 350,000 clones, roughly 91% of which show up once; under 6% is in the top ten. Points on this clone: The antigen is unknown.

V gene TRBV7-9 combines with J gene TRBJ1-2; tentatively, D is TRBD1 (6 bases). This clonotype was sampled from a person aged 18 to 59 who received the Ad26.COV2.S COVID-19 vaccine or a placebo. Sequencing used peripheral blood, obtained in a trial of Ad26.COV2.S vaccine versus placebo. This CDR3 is CASSLAQLTGGGYTF. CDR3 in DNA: TGTGCCAGCAGCTTAGCGCAGCTGACAGGTGGTGGCTACACCTTC.